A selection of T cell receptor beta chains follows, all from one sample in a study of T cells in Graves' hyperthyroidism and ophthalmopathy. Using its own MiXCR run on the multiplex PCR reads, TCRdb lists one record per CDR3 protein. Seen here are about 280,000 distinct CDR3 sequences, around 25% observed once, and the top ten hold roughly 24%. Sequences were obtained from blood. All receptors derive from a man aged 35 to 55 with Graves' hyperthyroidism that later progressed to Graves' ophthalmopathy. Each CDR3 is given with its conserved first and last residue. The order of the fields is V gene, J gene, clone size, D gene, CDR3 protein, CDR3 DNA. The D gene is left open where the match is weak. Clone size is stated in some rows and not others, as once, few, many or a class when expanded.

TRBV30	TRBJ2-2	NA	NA	CAWKLGVANTGELFF	TGTGCCTGGAAGCTTGGGGTCGCGAACACCGGGGAGCTGTTTTTT
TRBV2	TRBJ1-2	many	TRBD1	CASGHPGQEPFYTF	TGTGCCAGCGGTCACCCGGGACAGGAACCTTTCTACACCTTC
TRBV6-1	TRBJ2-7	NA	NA	CASRRGSPYEQYF	TGTGCCAGCAGGAGGGGCTCTCCCTACGAGCAGTACTTC
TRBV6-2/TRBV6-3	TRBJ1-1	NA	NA	CASSLTPGGTEAFF	TGTGCCAGCAGTTTGACTCCTGGGGGGACTGAAGCTTTCTTT
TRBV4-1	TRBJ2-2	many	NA	CASSQEGPGGELFF	TGCGCCAGCAGCCAAGAGGGGCCGGGGGGGGAGCTGTTTTTT
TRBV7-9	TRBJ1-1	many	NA	CASSLLPEAFF	TGTGCCAGCAGCTTACTGCCAGAAGCTTTCTTT
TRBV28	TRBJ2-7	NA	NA	CASSLRIDEQYF	TGTGCCAGCAGTTTACGAATAGACGAGCAGTACTTC
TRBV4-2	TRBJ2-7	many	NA	CASSQEASYEQYF	TGTGCCAGCAGCCAAGAGGCTTCCTACGAGCAGTACTTC
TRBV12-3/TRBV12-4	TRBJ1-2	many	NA	CASRVSLQWMDGYTF	TGTGCCAGCAGGGTAAGCCTACAATGGATGGATGGCTACACCTTC
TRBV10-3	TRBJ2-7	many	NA	CAISEFTGLPYEQYF	TGTGCCATCAGTGAGTTTACCGGCCTCCCCTACGAGCAGTACTTC
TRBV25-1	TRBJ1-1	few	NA	CASSDYRTNTEAFF	TGTGCCAGCAGTGATTACAGGACGAACACTGAAGCTTTCTTT
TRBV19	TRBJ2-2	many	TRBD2	CASSIAGGVTGELFF	TGTGCCAGTAGTATAGCGGGAGGCGTCACCGGGGAGCTGTTTTTT
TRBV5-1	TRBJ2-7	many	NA	CASSFRDFGKSYEQYF	TGCGCCAGCAGCTTCCGGGACTTCGGGAAGTCCTACGAGCAGTACTTC
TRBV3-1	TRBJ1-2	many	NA	CASSQVTTNGYTF	TGTGCCAGCAGCCAAGTAACCACGAATGGCTACACCTTC
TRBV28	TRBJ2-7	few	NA	CASTRLAGVSSYEQYF	TGTGCCAGCACTCGACTTGCAGGCGTCAGCTCCTACGAGCAGTACTTC
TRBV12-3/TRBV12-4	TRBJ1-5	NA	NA	CASGADSNQPQHF	TGTGCCAGCGGTGCAGATAGCAATCAGCCCCAGCATTTT
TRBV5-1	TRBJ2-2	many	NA	CASSLARPIDTGELFF	TGCGCCAGCAGCTTGGCCCGGCCCATCGACACCGGGGAGCTGTTTTTT
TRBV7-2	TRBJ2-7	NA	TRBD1	CASSLEKGQGQYF	TGTGCCAGCAGCTTAGAGAAGGGACAGGGGCAGTACTTC
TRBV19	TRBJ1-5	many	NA	CASSIRGAAVNQPQHF	TGTGCCAGTAGTATCCGAGGGGCCGCGGTCAATCAGCCCCAGCATTTT
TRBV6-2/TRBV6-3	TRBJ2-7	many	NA	CASRPQVSYEQYF	TGTGCCAGCAGACCCCAGGTCTCCTACGAGCAGTACTTC
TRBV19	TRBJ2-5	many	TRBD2	CASKAGAETQYF	TGTGCCAGCAAAGCGGGAGCAGAGACCCAGTACTTC
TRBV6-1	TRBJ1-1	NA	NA	CASGRAPGGNTEAFF	TGTGCCAGCGGGCGGGCTCCCGGGGGGAACACTGAAGCTTTCTTT
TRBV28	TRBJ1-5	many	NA	CASRQLRLPQHF	TGTGCCAGCAGACAACTGAGGTTGCCCCAGCATTTT
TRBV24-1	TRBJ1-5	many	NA	CATSDHGSPQPQHF	TGTGCCACCAGTGATCATGGCAGCCCTCAGCCCCAGCATTTT
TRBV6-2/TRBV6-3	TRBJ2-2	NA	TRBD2	CASTFSTSGELRGGELFF	TGTGCCAGCACTTTCTCGACTAGCGGGGAGCTACGGGGCGGGGAGCTGTTTTTT
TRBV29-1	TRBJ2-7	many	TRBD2	CSVAPGTSASYEQYF	TGCAGCGTTGCCCCTGGGACTAGCGCCTCCTACGAGCAGTACTTC
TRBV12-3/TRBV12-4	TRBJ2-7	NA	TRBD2	CASSPLTSGRGYEQYF	TGTGCCAGCAGTCCCTTGACTAGCGGGAGGGGGTACGAGCAGTACTTC